This T cell receptor beta chain was captured by sequencing in a study of blood T cell repertoires in COVID-19. Overall study: Acute and convalescent COVID-19 specimens originated in the United States, Italy and Spain.

The CDR3 totals 16 residues. V was pared by 5 bases and J by 0 bases, with 6 bases of the junction left unmatched. Per the germline V gene, CDR1 is SGHTA and CDR2 is FQGTGA. Ten or more counts support this clone. In terms of age and location, participants ranged from roughly 18 to 100 years and lived in about two dozen US areas. The study assigned cohorts using participant-reported clinical history. Per the original data handling: Cell counts per sample came from amplifying reference gene primers. Clones were sequenced by immunoSEQ multiplex PCR, and TCRdb holds only the in-frame ones, with some missing. V and J calls and clone size are copied from that table; D and trimming were computed from the DNA. Of 310,000 or so clones in the sample, roughly 89% are singletons; the top ten hold 8.5% to 10%.

The sample consisted of PBMCs or T cells enriched from blood (not recorded which). This TCR came from a woman between 18 and 30 years old who had recovered from COVID-19. The rearrangement links TRBV7-3 to TRBJ2-3; 9 bases align to TRBD2. The DNA of the CDR3 is TGTGCCAGCAGCCGACTAGCGGTTAGTAGCACAGATACGCAGTATTTT. Amino acids: CASSRLAVSSTDTQYF.